The 10 T cell receptor beta chains below were found in one sample sequenced in a study of OX40 agonist ivuxolimab in advanced cancers. Clones were sequenced by immunoSEQ multiplex PCR, and TCRdb holds only the in-frame ones, with some missing. This table holds approximately 70,000 clones, 75% to 95% found once. Sequenced material: CD4+ or CD8+ T cells sorted from blood, taken in a trial of the OX40 agonist ivuxolimab. The receptors stem from an adult with an advanced solid tumor such as melanoma, head and neck, liver or kidney cancer.

V is TRBV7-9 and J is TRBJ1-1; 9 bases map to TRBD1. Trimming at V came to 1 base and at J to 5 bases, leaving 5 bases not matched to a gene. CDR1 and CDR2 (germline): SEHNR, FQNEAQ (reference sequence). The CDR3 contains 15 residues. The CDR3 loop reads CASSLGRDRETEAFF. The CDR3 region has the DNA TGTGCCAGCAGCTTAGGGCGGGACAGGGAAACTGAAGCTTTCTTT.

The rearrangement joins TRBV9 to TRBJ1-4, with unresolved D. Germline lookup yields CDR1 SGDLS and CDR2 YYNGEE. V lost 4 bases, J lost 7 bases, and 20 bases lay in between. The CDR3 loop spans 16 amino acids. In nucleotides, the CDR3 is TGTGCCAGCAGCCCCCTCCTTGGACCAGTACCTGAAAAACTGTTTTTT. Translating gives CASSPLLGPVPEKLFF.

J is TRBJ2-2 and V is TRBV6-5, with 8 bases that match TRBD1. The CDR3 spans 15 residues. V lost 6 bases to trimming and J lost 6 bases; unmatched junction nucleotides: 9. Per the germline V gene, CDR1 is MNHEY and CDR2 is SVGAGI. Written as DNA, the CDR3 is TGTGCCAGCAGCAGGACAGGGATGGGTGCCGGGGAGCTGTTTTTT. Its protein product is CASSRTGMGAGELFF.

The rearrangement joins TRBV4-1 to TRBJ1-1, with D possibly being TRBD1 (6 bases). V dropped 3 bases and J dropped 11 bases, with 16 bases sitting between them. CDR1 and CDR2 (germline): MGHRA, YSYEKL. This CDR3 contains 13 residues. Here the CDR3 DNA reads TGCGCCAGCAGCCACGCGGCACAGGGAGGCGCTTTCTTT. Its protein product is CASSHAAQGGAFF.

The chain uses TRBV10-3 and TRBJ2-7; D unclear. CDR3 length equals 13 residues. Trimming left V 8 bases short and J 3 bases short, with 14 bases between. CDR1 ENHRY and CDR2 SYGVKD come from the germline V gene. The CDR3 loop reads CAILLEPIYEQYF. The CDR3 DNA reads as TGTGCCATCTTATTAGAACCAATCTACGAGCAGTACTTC.

The chain couples TRBV7-3 to TRBJ2-1; tentatively, D is TRBD1 (5 bases). The V end lost 2 bases, the J end lost 7 bases, and 9 bases lay between the germline ends. The germline V gene has CDR1 SGHTA and CDR2 FQGTGA. The CDR3 is 13 amino acids. The CDR3 DNA sequence: TGTGCCAGCAGCTTAGTGGCAGGGAATGAGCAGTTCTTC. It is translated as CASSLVAGNEQFF.

The J gene is TRBJ2-6, the V gene TRBV5-6, with a weak D call TRBD1 (5 bases). The germline V gene encodes CDR1 SGHDT and CDR2 YYEEEE. The CDR3 contains 17 residues. Trimming stripped 5 bases from V and 5 bases from J, with 20 bases between. CDR3 amino acids: CASSTSTAATRANVLTF. CDR3 coding DNA: TGTGCCAGCAGTACCTCGACAGCCGCGACGAGGGCCAACGTCCTGACTTTC. The full variable domain, in which reference TRBV5-6 and TRBJ2-6 provide the parts outside the CDR3, is DAGVTQSPTHLIKTRGQQVTLRCSPKSGHDTVSWYQQALGQGPQFIFQYYEEEERQRGNFPDRFSGHQFPNYSSELNVNALLLGDSALYLCASSTSTAATRANVLTFGAGSRLTVL.

The V call is TRBV5-4, the J call TRBJ2-7; 8 bases are shared with TRBD1. V was clipped by 0 bases and J by 1 base; unmatched bases: 9. The germline CDR1 and CDR2 sequences are SGHNT and YYREEE (reference sequence). This CDR3 comprises 17 residues. DNA of the CDR3: TGTGCCAGCAGCTTGGATACAGGGGGATCCATTTCCTACGAGCAGTACTTC. This gives the protein CASSLDTGGSISYEQYF.

V gene TRBV30 combines with J gene TRBJ2-1, with TRBD2 matching over 10 bases. V lost 4 bases to trimming and J lost 7 bases; unmatched junction nucleotides: 4. Germline V CDR1 and CDR2: GTSNPN, SVGIG (reference sequence). The CDR3 is 13 amino acids. The CDR3 coding sequence is TGTGCCTGGACTAGCGGGAGTGGTAATGAGCAGTTCTTC. Protein product: CAWTSGSGNEQFF.

The chain has TRBV27 and TRBJ2-1; 7 bases line up with TRBD2. The CDR3 covers 14 residues. The V segment lost 2 bases and the J segment 6 bases; nucleotides outside the gene matches: 4. The germline V gene encodes CDR1 MNHEY and CDR2 SMNVEV (reference sequence). CDR3 residues: CASSLHGRTNEQFF. CDR3 coding DNA: TGTGCCAGCAGTTTACACGGGAGGACCAATGAGCAGTTCTTC.